This T cell receptor beta chain was obtained from a study of vaccination and CD4 T cells after COVID-19. Documented treatment: 10-day PBMC culture with coronavirus spike peptide pools or control peptides (ViraFEST assay). With 8.5 to 10 ug/ml peptide pools and roughly 9.8 IU/ml IL-2, PBMCs were cultured at some 2.2 million per well. This clonotype was observed a handful of times. Its target is unknown. Scientists ran DNA taken from cultured CD4+ T cells through the Oncomine TCR Beta short-read assay for sequencing. After culture, CD4+ T cells served as the source for genomic DNA extraction. A single record per CDR3 protein comes from TCRdb applying MiXCR to the PCR reads. The table records roughly 7,000 distinct CDR3 sequences, roughly 25% of them present only once. The CDR3 loop spans 15 amino acids. Germline loops: CDR1 MDHEN, CDR2 SYDVKM. With 7 bases removed from V and 1 base from J, the gap between germline ends came to 15 bases.

Study results and limitations: The researchers studied relatively few convalescent patients and omitted early post-infection timepoints.

The chain carries TRBV28 and TRBJ2-3; D may correspond to TRBD1 or TRBD2 (5 bases each). The source material was CD4+ T cells from blood, cultured in vitro, sampled after SARS-CoV-2 vaccination. This receptor was identified in a human donor who had recovered from COVID-19. The CDR3 loop is CASTHPGLRTDTQYF. DNA of the CDR3: TGTGCCAGCACTCACCCGGGGCTCCGCACAGATACGCAGTATTTT.